Listed here are 27 T cell receptor beta chains from one sample, sequenced in a study of cytomegalovirus exposure and HLA in healthy donors. 60 Vbeta and 13 Jbeta primers were used in PCR. Generated by immunoSEQ multiplex PCR, the TCRdb table keeps only in-frame clones and is missing some. This specimen shows about 200,000 clones; the ten leading clones hold roughly 0.98%. The specimen was PBMCs. The receptors derive from a woman aged 30 to 39 in good health and CMV-seropositive.

This rearrangement joins TRBV18 to TRBJ1-2; 7 positions agree with TRBD1. There are 15 residues in the CDR3. J gave up 8 bases and V 2 bases, and 11 bases lay outside the gene matches. Looked up from germline, CDR1 is KGHSH and CDR2 is LQKENI. The chain's CDR3 is CASSPIETGVGGYTF. DNA for the CDR3: TGTGCCAGCTCACCAATCGAAACAGGGGTGGGCGGCTACACCTTC.

This sequence joins TRBV4-1 and TRBJ2-5; D ambiguous. There are 13 residues in the CDR3. Germline CDR1 MGHRA, CDR2 YSYEKL. V gave up 4 bases and J gave up 5 bases, with 11 bases separating them. This CDR3 reads CASSRLSGETQYF. CDR3 nucleotide sequence: TGCGCCAGCAGCCGACTTAGTGGGGAGACCCAGTACTTC.

The chain recombines TRBV7-8 with TRBJ1-2; 8 nucleotides line up with TRBD1. With V trimmed by 5 bases and J by 4 bases, 9 bases remained unmatched. Per the germline V gene, CDR1 is SGHVS and CDR2 is FQNEAQ. The length of the CDR3 is 15 residues. The CDR3 DNA is TGTGCCAGCAGCCCGGGGACAGGATCGTCCTATGGCTACACCTTC. It translates to CASSPGTGSSYGYTF.

The V call is TRBV7-8, the J call TRBJ1-2, with 9 bases that match TRBD1. The CDR3 runs 15 residues. V trimming: 0 bases; J trimming: 4 bases; junction bases outside the gene matches: 3. Per germline, CDR1 SGHVS and CDR2 FQNEAQ. The CDR3 DNA reads as TGTGCCAGCAGCTTAGCCGACAGGGGGGGCTATGGCTACACCTTC. This sequence encodes CASSLADRGGYGYTF.

The V call is TRBV19, the J call TRBJ1-1; the D is unclear. The CDR3 sequence is 14 residues long. CDR1 and CDR2 (germline): LNHDA, SQIVND (reference sequence). V lost 2 bases and J lost 1, with 8 bases in between. The CDR3 loop reads CASSISSANTEAFF. The CDR3 DNA sequence: TGTGCCAGTAGTATAAGTAGTGCGAACACTGAAGCTTTCTTT.

The chain employs TRBV11-3 and TRBJ2-7; 8 positions match TRBD2. V gave up 5 bases and J gave up 6 bases; unmatched junction bases: 6. This CDR3 is 13 amino acids long. Germline V gives CDR1 SGHNT, CDR2 YENEEA. In DNA form, the CDR3 reads TGTGCCAGCAGCCGCCAAAGCGGGGGCGAGCAGTACTTC. Amino acid sequence: CASSRQSGGEQYF.

V and J are TRBV9 and TRBJ2-7; 10 bases fit TRBD2. V trimming: 0 bases; J trimming: 3 bases; junction bases outside the gene matches: 6. Germline-derived CDR1 and CDR2 are SGDLS and YYNGEE. CDR3 length: 16 amino acids. The CDR3 nucleotides are TGTGCCAGCAGCGTAGCGGGAGGACTAGCGGTCTACGAGCAGTACTTC. It encodes CASSVAGGLAVYEQYF. Complete variable domain (other parts from reference TRBV9 and TRBJ2-7): DSGVTQTPKHLITATGQRVTLRCSPRSGDLSVYWYQQSLDQGLQFLIQYYNGEERAKGNILERFSAQQFPDLHSELNLSSLELGDSALYFCASSVAGGLAVYEQYFGPGTRLTVT.

The J gene is TRBJ2-7, the V gene TRBV19, with TRBD1 matching 9 bases. Germline V lookup: CDR1 LNHDA, CDR2 SQIVND (reference sequence). With V trimmed by 2 bases and J by 0 bases, 5 bases remained unmatched. The CDR3 has 16 amino acids. DNA for the CDR3: TGTGCCAGTAGTATAAGGGACAGGGAGAGCTCCTACGAGCAGTACTTC. Translating it yields CASSIRDRESSYEQYF. The entire variable domain, with the rest obtained from reference TRBV19 and TRBJ2-7, is as follows: DGGITQSPKYLFRKEGQNVTLSCEQNLNHDAMYWYRQDPGQGLRLIYYSQIVNDFQKGDIAEGYSVSREKKESFPLTVTSAQKNPTAFYLCASSIRDRESSYEQYFGPGTRLTVT.

The J gene is TRBJ1-2, the V gene TRBV2; the D is unclear. The V gene's germline CDR1 is SNHLY and CDR2 FYNNEI. The CDR3 consists of 15 residues. V lost 7 bases, J lost 0 bases, and 15 bases lay in between. The CDR3 here is CASTSVRETNYGYTF. CDR3 DNA sequence: TGTGCCAGCACCTCAGTAAGGGAGACTAACTATGGCTACACCTTC.

The chain carries TRBV15 and TRBJ2-1, with 7 bases matching TRBD1. J was trimmed by 6 bases and V by 0 bases; bases with no gene match: 8. Per germline, CDR1 LNHNV and CDR2 YYDKDF (reference sequence). This CDR3 region has 16 residues. The CDR3 nucleotides are TGTGCCACCAGCAGAGATCAGTTGGACAGGTCCAATGAGCAGTTCTTC. This codes for CATSRDQLDRSNEQFF.

The chain joins TRBV5-6 to TRBJ2-5, with D perhaps TRBD1 (5 bases). The end of the DNA aligns better with TRBJ2-7, so the J call may be wrong. The CDR3 totals 15 residues. Germline loops: CDR1 SGHDT, CDR2 YYEEEE. The CDR3 DNA follows: TGTGCCAGCAGCTCCCCAGGGCGGACGACCTACGAGCAGTACTTC. Residues: CASSSPGRTTYEQYF.

The rearrangement links TRBV2 to TRBJ2-5; maybe TRBD2 (7 bases). Germline CDR1 reads SNHLY; CDR2 reads FYNNEI. This CDR3 spans 14 amino acids. The ends were cut back, 3 bases at V and 1 base at J, with 9 bases in the middle. Written as DNA, the CDR3 is TGTGCCAGCAGTGATCGGGGGGCCCAAGAGACCCAGTACTTC. It translates to CASSDRGAQETQYF.

This sequence joins TRBV2 and TRBJ1-4; 11 bases are shared with TRBD1. Germline V CDR1 and CDR2: SNHLY, FYNNEI. V dropped 6 bases and J dropped 2; count of bases not matched to a gene: 2. The CDR3 totals 15 residues. CDR3 bases: TGTGCCAGCAGGGACAGGGGGCTTACTAATGAAAAACTGTTTTTT. Translation gives CASRDRGLTNEKLFF.

The J gene is TRBJ2-5, the V gene TRBV5-1; D is uncertain. Germline assignment: CDR1 SGHRS and CDR2 YFSETQ. The CDR3 is 11 residues long. V was pared by 5 bases and J by 2 bases, with 4 bases between. DNA for the CDR3: TGCGCCAGCAGGAGTCAAGAGACCCAGTACTTC. As protein: CASRSQETQYF.

The CDR3 nucleotides are TGTGCCAGCAGCTTAGGAGGGGGTTCCCAGTACTTC. It yields the protein CASSLGGGSQYF. The V gene is TRBV7-2, the J gene TRBJ2-5; D may be TRBD1 (6 bases). This CDR3 region has 12 residues. CDR1 is SGHTA, CDR2 FQGNSA, per germline. Between the trimmed V and J ends, which lost 1 base and 9 bases, there was a span of 9 bases.

The V call is TRBV18, the J call TRBJ1-1; TRBD1 aligns across 8 bases. Trimming cost V 3 bases and J 9 bases; bases outside gene matches: 6. The CDR3 has 13 residues. Looked up from germline, CDR1 is KGHSH and CDR2 is LQKENI. The chain's CDR3 is CASSPGQGAQAFF. CDR3 DNA sequence: TGTGCCAGCTCACCGGGTCAGGGGGCTCAAGCTTTCTTT.

V gene TRBV7-9 combines with J gene TRBJ2-6; the match to TRBD2 covers 9 bases. The junction had 9 bases not matched to a gene; V was cut back by 3 bases and J by 3 bases. Germline loops: CDR1 SEHNR, CDR2 FQNEAQ (reference sequence). CDR3 length equals 18 residues. This CDR3 is CASSFAGGPIFGANVLTF. For the CDR3, the DNA is TGTGCCAGCAGCTTCGCGGGAGGGCCTATATTTGGGGCCAACGTCCTGACTTTC.

A word on this clone: Within the sample, other DNA sequences also encode this same CDR3. This chain joins TRBV9 and TRBJ2-7; 7 bases are shared with TRBD1. Germline V CDR1 and CDR2: SGDLS, YYNGEE. Losses at the gene ends were 0 bases for V and 0 bases for J; bases not matched to a gene: 3. This CDR3 has 15 amino acids. CDR3 in DNA: TGTGCCAGCAGCGTAGGAGGGACAGTCTCCTACGAGCAGTACTTC. Protein: CASSVGGTVSYEQYF.

This chain links TRBV28 with TRBJ1-4, with TRBD1 matching over 7 bases. CDR3 length: 14 amino acids. Germline lookup yields CDR1 MDHEN and CDR2 SYDVKM. The J segment lost 6 bases and the V segment lost 4 bases, leaving 5 bases of the junction unmatched. The CDR3 loop is CASSSGGSDEKLFF. The CDR3 nucleotides read TGTGCCAGCAGTTCAGGGGGTTCGGATGAAAAACTGTTTTTT.

The chain combines TRBV2 with TRBJ2-5, with TRBD1 matching over 9 bases. CDR3 length: 14 residues. Germline CDR1 and CDR2: SNHLY and FYNNEI. The trim removed 7 bases at V and 3 bases at J, leaving 6 bases unmatched. The CDR3 nucleotides are TGTGCCAGCAAGGGAGGGACAGGGAAAGAGACCCAGTACTTC. Translation gives CASKGGTGKETQYF.

J is TRBJ1-2 and V is TRBV27, with D maybe TRBD1 (5 bases). V lost 3 bases, J lost 8 bases, and 13 bases lay in between. Germline V gene lookup returns CDR1 MNHEY and CDR2 SMNVEV (reference sequence). The CDR3 is 13 residues long. CDR3 region: CASSFAGRRGYTF. The CDR3 bases are TGTGCCAGCAGTTTCGCAGGGAGGCGAGGCTACACCTTC.

This chain connects TRBV21-1 to TRBJ1-1; TRBD1, the table's D call, was not compared with the DNA. TRBV21-1 is deemed a pseudogene. The CDR3 loop spans 14 amino acids. The CDR3 DNA is TGTGCCAGCAACCCGGCGCACAGGAACACTGAAGCTTTCTTT. Encoded protein: CASNPAHRNTEAFF.

The V gene is TRBV4-1, the J gene TRBJ1-6; TRBD1 agrees at 7 bases. This CDR3 contains 14 residues. The germline gives CDR1 MGHRA, CDR2 YSYEKL. The ends lost 4 bases at V and 7 bases at J; junction bases unmatched: 4. Here the CDR3 reads CASSRLQGNSPLHF. CDR3 DNA sequence: TGCGCCAGCAGCCGACTACAGGGGAATTCACCCCTCCACTTT.

The rearrangement uses TRBV28 and TRBJ2-1, with unresolved D. The CDR3 runs to 14 residues. V was cut by 2 bases and J by 5 bases, with 10 bases left in between. CDR1 and CDR2 from the germline V gene are MDHEN and SYDVKM. The CDR3 region has the DNA TGTGCCAGCAGTTTAACGGTATTGAACAATGAGCAGTTCTTC. This sequence encodes CASSLTVLNNEQFF.

The chain is built from TRBV2 and TRBJ1-3; D possibly corresponds to TRBD1 (5 bases). From germline, CDR1 is SNHLY and CDR2 FYNNEI. V was shortened by 6 bases and J by 0 bases, with 18 bases between the two germline ends. The CDR3 contains 17 residues. This chain's CDR3 is CASSIPSSGGSGNTIYF. For the CDR3, the DNA is TGTGCCAGCAGCATCCCCAGTTCCGGGGGCTCTGGAAACACCATATATTTT.

The rearrangement joins TRBV9 to TRBJ2-7; perhaps TRBD2 as D (5 bases). Germline CDR1 is SGDLS and CDR2 is YYNGEE. Trimming shortened V by 0 bases and J by 5 bases, and 12 bases separated the two germline ends. The CDR3 consists of 14 residues. In DNA, the CDR3 is TGTGCCAGCAGCGTAGGCGAGGGTAACCACGAGCAGTACTTC. Protein product: CASSVGEGNHEQYF.

With regard to this clone: In the same sample, other DNA sequences code for this CDR3. The chain combines TRBV6-5 with TRBJ2-3, with D perhaps matching TRBD2 (5 bases). Trimming removed 8 bases from V and 5 bases from J, with 14 bases in between. Germline CDR1 MNHEY, CDR2 SVGAGI. This CDR3 region has 13 residues. The CDR3 region is CASGPPGEDTQYF. The CDR3 bases are TGTGCCAGCGGCCCCCCCGGGGAAGATACGCAGTATTTT.